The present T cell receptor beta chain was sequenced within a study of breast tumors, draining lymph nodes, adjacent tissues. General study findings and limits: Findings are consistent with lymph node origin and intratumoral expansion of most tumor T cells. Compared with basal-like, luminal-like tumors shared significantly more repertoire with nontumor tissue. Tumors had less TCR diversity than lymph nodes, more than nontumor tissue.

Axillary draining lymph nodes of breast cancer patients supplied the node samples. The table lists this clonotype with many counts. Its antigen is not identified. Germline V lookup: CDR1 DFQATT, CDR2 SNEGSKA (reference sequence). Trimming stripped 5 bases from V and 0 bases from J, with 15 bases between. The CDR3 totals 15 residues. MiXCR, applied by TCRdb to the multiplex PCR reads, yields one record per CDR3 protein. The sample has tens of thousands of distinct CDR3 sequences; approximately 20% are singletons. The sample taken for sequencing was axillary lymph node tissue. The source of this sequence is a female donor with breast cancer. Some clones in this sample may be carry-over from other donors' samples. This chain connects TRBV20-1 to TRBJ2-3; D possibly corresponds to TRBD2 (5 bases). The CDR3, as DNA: TGCAGTGCTTTACCGTCCGGCGGGAGCACAGATACGCAGTATTTT. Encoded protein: CSALPSGGSTDTQYF.